What follows are 4 T cell receptor beta chains derived from one specimen sequenced in a study of monozygotic twins with inflammatory bowel disease. One entry per CDR3 protein, without DNA, is what TCRdb gives after re-calling the 5' RACE reads. Its table lists 300,000 to 400,000 distinct CDR3 sequences. Sequencing input: blood. The receptors originated from a human donor with ulcerative colitis or Crohn's disease, or a healthy co-twin of an affected twin (not recorded which).

The V gene is TRBV20-1, the J gene TRBJ2-3; TCRdb selects TRBD1, and the lack of DNA leaves this call unchecked. The length of the CDR3 is 14 residues. The germline V gene has CDR1 DFQATT and CDR2 SNEGSKA (reference sequence). The CDR3: CSAPRTGGLDTQYF.

J is TRBJ2-3 and V is TRBV5-1. CDR3 length equals 14 residues. Germline V gene sequence: CDR1 SGHRS, CDR2 YFSETQ. CDR3 loop: CASSLETSTDTQYF.

The rearrangement links TRBV18 to TRBJ2-7; TCRdb calls TRBD2, which cannot be checked without DNA. The CDR3 is 17 amino acids. Germline CDR1 reads KGHSH; CDR2 reads LQKENI. CDR3 in amino acids: CASSPPGLAGGPREQYF.

The V and J genes are TRBV29-1 and TRBJ1-1; TCRdb gives TRBD1 as the D gene, but with no DNA this cannot be confirmed. The CDR3 loop spans 12 amino acids. Per germline, CDR1 SQVTM and CDR2 ANQGSEA. CDR3: CSVARGNTEAFF.